The rows below give T cell receptor beta chains drawn from one sample of a study of technical replicates of blood from several donors. Method: immunoSEQ multiplex PCR; TCRdb's copy keeps in-frame clones and lacks some. Among 75,000 to 95,000 clones listed, about 90% were seen once. What was sequenced was T cells isolated from PBMCs. Receptors were obtained from a human donor in good health. Both conserved end residues are part of each CDR3. The D gene is left open where the match is weak. The size of a clone is reported for some rows only, either as once, few or many, or as a class for expanded clones.

clone_size j_call v_call cdr3_length d_call cdr3_nt cdr3_aa
. TRBJ2-3 TRBV25-1 14 TRBD1 TGTGCCAGCAGTGGGACAGGCGGTTTCGATACGCAGTATTTT CASSGTGGFDTQYF
. TRBJ2-1 TRBV28 15 . TGTGCCTCCCACGGGCGGGCTCTATCCTACAATGAGCAGTTCTTC CASHGRALSYNEQFF
. TRBJ1-1 TRBV6-1 13 TRBD1 TGTGCCAGCTCGATACAGGGGGATACTGAAGCTTTCTTT CASSIQGDTEAFF
few TRBJ2-2 TRBV7-9 17 TRBD2 TGTGCCAGCAGTGGTACTAGCGGGAAGTCGAACACCGGGGAGCTGTTTTTT CASSGTSGKSNTGELFF
. TRBJ2-1 TRBV27 13 . TGTGCCAGCAGGAAAATCGCACAGGTTTTCCTGTTCTTC CASRKIAQVFLFF
. TRBJ2-7 TRBV6-1 12 . TGTGCCAGCAGTGAGACAGTCCTTGAGCAGTACTTC CASSETVLEQYF
. TRBJ2-7 TRBV27 14 TRBD2 TGTGCCAGCAGTTTCTCTAGCGGCACCTACGAGCAGTACTTC CASSFSSGTYEQYF
. TRBJ2-7 TRBV14 14 TRBD1 TGTGCCAGCAGTAATCCGGGACAGGGAGGCGAGCAGTACTTC CASSNPGQGGEQYF
. TRBJ1-2 TRBV9 13 . TGTGCCAGCAGCGTAGACAGGAACTATGGCTACACCTTC CASSVDRNYGYTF
. TRBJ2-5 TRBV5-1 17 . TGCGCCAGCAGCTTGGTACGCGGGGGCTCGCAGGGGGAGACCCAGTACTTC CASSLVRGGSQGETQYF
. TRBJ2-7 TRBV27 13 . TGTGCCAGCAGCCCTACAGGTTTGTACGAGCAGTACTTC CASSPTGLYEQYF
. TRBJ1-5 TRBV7-9 15 . TGTGCCAGCAGCTTAGATCCCGGGGGAGTTCAGCCCCAGCATTTT CASSLDPGGVQPQHF
. TRBJ2-7 TRBV7-8 15 . TGTGCCAGCAGCCAGACAGGCGTGAGCTCCTACGAGCAGTACTTC CASSQTGVSSYEQYF
. TRBJ2-7 TRBV28 16 . TGTGCCAGCAGCCCCTCTTCCGAGATCCCCTCCTACGAGCAGTACTTC CASSPSSEIPSYEQYF
. TRBJ1-6 TRBV14 15 . TGTGCCAGCAGCCAAGATCTTCTTCAGTATTCACCCCTCCACTTT CASSQDLLQYSPLHF
. TRBJ1-2 TRBV18 14 . TGTGCCAGCTCACCACCGGGGACTTCCTATGGCTACACCTTC CASSPPGTSYGYTF